This entry lists 30 T cell receptor beta chains sequenced from one sample in a study of T cells in tuberculosis. Repertoires were generated with immunoSEQ multiplex PCR, while TCRdb's copy carries only in-frame clones and drops some. Of about 36,000 clones in the sample, 93% were seen once. Sequences were obtained from PBMCs. Every receptor here comes from a donor aged 10 to 29 with latent tuberculosis or without tuberculosis infection.

V and J are TRBV7-9 and TRBJ1-3, with a possible D match to TRBD1 (6 bases). Germline CDR1 is SEHNR and CDR2 is FQNEAQ (reference sequence). V was cut by 1 base and J by 1 base, with 14 bases left in between. The CDR3 spans 17 residues. The CDR3: CASSLEGGLSSGNTIYF. CDR3 in DNA: TGTGCCAGCAGCTTAGAGGGGGGGCTTTCGTCTGGAAACACCATATATTTT.

V usage is TRBV29-1 and J usage is TRBJ2-7, with TRBD1 matching over 10 bases. CDR1 is SQVTM, CDR2 ANQGSEA, per germline. Germline trimming cut 7 bases from V and 7 bases from J; bases unmatched to any gene: 10. The CDR3 contains 13 residues. DNA for the CDR3: TGCAGCGCCCGGACAGGGGGAAGGCTTGAGCAGTACTTC. This sequence encodes CSARTGGRLEQYF.

CDR3: CASSLRDTFSGNTIYF. The CDR3 DNA sequence: TGTGCCAGCAGCCTGAGGGACACCTTCTCTGGAAACACCATATATTTT. V and J are TRBV5-8 and TRBJ1-3; D perhaps matches TRBD1 (6 bases). V gave up 4 bases and J gave up 0 bases, with 14 bases separating them. The CDR3 spans 16 residues. Per the germline V gene, CDR1 is SGHTS and CDR2 is YDEGEE.

V and J are TRBV27 and TRBJ2-1, with D possibly matching TRBD2 (5 bases). V was clipped by 0 bases and J by 2 bases, with 8 bases between them. This CDR3 has 15 amino acids. CDR1 is MNHEY, CDR2 SMNVEV, per germline (reference sequence). CDR3 amino acids: CASSLSGSPYNEQFF. DNA for the CDR3: TGTGCCAGCAGTTTATCAGGGAGCCCCTACAATGAGCAGTTCTTC.

V gene TRBV7-6 combines with J gene TRBJ2-2, with 7 bases fitting TRBD1. Germline V gene data show CDR1 as SGHVS and CDR2 as FNYEAQ. The ends lost 5 bases at V and 0 bases at J; junction bases unmatched: 9. This CDR3 region has 17 residues. The CDR3 DNA is TGTGCCAGCAGCCCACGGACAGGCTATACGAACACCGGGGAGCTGTTTTTT. It translates to CASSPRTGYTNTGELFF. Looking up the rest from reference TRBV7-6 and TRBJ2-2 gives the full variable domain: GAGVSQSPRYKVTKRGQDVALRCDPISGHVSLYWYRQALGQGPEFLTYFNYEAQQDKSGLPNDRFSAERPEGSISTLTIQRTEQRDSAMYRCASSPRTGYTNTGELFFGEGSRLTVL.

This chain connects TRBV7-6 to TRBJ1-1; possibly TRBD1 for D (6 bases). Trimming removed 4 bases at V and 4 bases at J, with 19 bases between. This CDR3 has 16 amino acids. The germline CDR1 and CDR2 sequences are SGHVS and FNYEAQ. The CDR3 DNA reads as TGTGCCAGCAGCTCCACCTTCGAGGGGGGGGGCACTGAAGCTTTCTTT. Protein product: CASSSTFEGGGTEAFF.

The V gene is TRBV9, the J gene TRBJ2-7; a weak D match, TRBD2 (5 bases). Trimming took 4 bases from V and 2 from J, leaving 10 bases between them. CDR1 and CDR2 from the germline V gene are SGDLS and YYNGEE. The CDR3 contains 13 residues. This CDR3 is CASSNRGAYEQYF. As DNA, the CDR3 is TGTGCCAGCAGCAACCGGGGTGCCTACGAGCAGTACTTC.

In its sample, this clone was seen a few times. The V and J genes are TRBV30 and TRBJ1-1; no clear D gene. Trimming removed 4 bases from V and 2 bases from J, with 8 bases in between. Germline CDR1 and CDR2: GTSNPN and SVGIG (reference sequence). This CDR3 spans 12 amino acids. CDR3: CAWTFTNTEAFF. CDR3 nucleotide sequence: TGTGCCTGGACTTTCACAAACACTGAAGCTTTCTTT.

The V call is TRBV4-1, the J call TRBJ2-7, with D possibly being TRBD1 (6 bases). The ends were cut back, 2 bases at V and 5 bases at J, with 16 bases in the middle. This CDR3 is 15 amino acids long. Germline V lookup: CDR1 MGHRA, CDR2 YSYEKL. The CDR3: CASSQPRTVGDEQYF. The CDR3 DNA reads as TGCGCCAGCAGCCAACCTCGGACAGTCGGGGACGAGCAGTACTTC.

This clone was detected a few times. This chain joins TRBV6-4 and TRBJ1-2; 8 bases fit TRBD1. The germline gives CDR1 MRHNA, CDR2 SNTAGT. The V and J ends lost 5 bases and 8 bases, in that order; junction bases with no gene match: 7. There are 13 residues in the CDR3. The CDR3 here is CASSQGQEQGYTF. CDR3 bases: TGTGCCAGCAGTCAGGGACAGGAGCAAGGCTACACCTTC.

CDR3 region: CASSVESTAYGYTF. The CDR3 DNA sequence: TGTGCCAGCAGCGTAGAGTCCACAGCCTATGGCTACACCTTC. This chain uses TRBV9 with TRBJ1-2; D remains ambiguous. Germline V gene sequence: CDR1 SGDLS, CDR2 YYNGEE. The CDR3 contains 14 residues. V was shortened by 0 bases and J by 4 bases, with 10 bases between the two germline ends.

This chain connects TRBV5-8 to TRBJ1-5, with D unclear. The CDR3 spans 15 residues. Per the germline V gene, CDR1 is SGHTS and CDR2 is YDEGEE. Trimming took 2 bases from V and 3 from J, leaving 12 bases between them. The CDR3 coding sequence is TGTGCCAGCAGCTTCTGGGCCGGATACAATCAGCCCCAGCATTTT. It translates to CASSFWAGYNQPQHF.

The chain recombines TRBV7-8 with TRBJ1-5, with 7 bases matching TRBD1. Germline V gives CDR1 SGHVS, CDR2 FQNEAQ. V trimming: 5 bases; J trimming: 4 bases; junction bases outside the gene matches: 8. The CDR3 has 15 amino acids. The CDR3 DNA reads as TGTGCCAGCAGCAAGACAGGGTCTCCGAATCAGCCCCAGCATTTT. As protein: CASSKTGSPNQPQHF.

In its sample, this clone was seen a few times. The CDR3 here is CASSQEGTAYGGYTF. The CDR3, as DNA: TGTGCCAGCAGTCAGGAAGGGACAGCATATGGAGGCTACACCTTC. The chain links TRBV2 to TRBJ1-2; TRBD1 agrees at 7 bases. With V trimmed by 5 bases and J by 8 bases, 14 bases remained unmatched. Germline values: CDR1 SNHLY, CDR2 FYNNEI. This CDR3 contains 15 residues.

J is TRBJ2-1 and V is TRBV29-1, with 11 bases fitting TRBD2. The CDR3 extends over 14 amino acids. V lost 7 bases, J lost 0 bases, and 2 bases stayed unmatched. CDR1 and CDR2 from the germline V gene are SQVTM and ANQGSEA. The CDR3 is CSGGLAGSYNEQFF. Here the CDR3 DNA reads TGCAGCGGTGGACTAGCGGGCTCCTACAATGAGCAGTTCTTC.

The chain carries TRBV4-1 and TRBJ1-1, with 9 bases lining up with TRBD1. Germline CDR1 reads MGHRA; CDR2 reads YSYEKL. This CDR3 region has 15 residues. The J segment lost 2 bases and the V segment lost 4 bases, leaving 5 bases of the junction unmatched. DNA for the CDR3: TGCGCCAGCAGCCTGACAGGGGGGTTAAACACTGAAGCTTTCTTT. Its translation: CASSLTGGLNTEAFF.

The chain links TRBV6-4 to TRBJ2-3, with 7 bases identical to TRBD1. CDR1 and CDR2 (germline): MRHNA, SNTAGT. V dropped 6 bases and J dropped 4; count of bases not matched to a gene: 13. The CDR3 is made up of 16 amino acids. CDR3 sequence reads: CASSASRQGDSDTQYF. Here the CDR3 DNA reads TGTGCCAGCAGCGCCTCCAGGCAGGGGGATTCAGATACGCAGTATTTT.

The V call is TRBV11-3, the J call TRBJ2-1; D might be TRBD2 (6 bases). The CDR3 has 14 amino acids. Germline loops: CDR1 SGHNT, CDR2 YENEEA. V dropped 1 base and J dropped 6 bases, with 10 bases sitting between them. As DNA, the CDR3 is TGTGCCAGCAGCTTAGGAGCGACTAGCAATGAGCAGTTCTTC. The encoded protein is CASSLGATSNEQFF.

The rearrangement links TRBV6-5 to TRBJ2-1, with no clear D. In germline, CDR1 is MNHEY, CDR2 SVGAGI. This CDR3 spans 12 amino acids. V was shortened by 7 bases and J by 9 bases, with 13 bases between the two germline ends. CDR3 sequence reads: CASTIPPGEQFF. CDR3 in DNA: TGTGCCAGCACTATCCCGCCCGGTGAGCAGTTCTTC.

This sequence joins TRBV6-1 and TRBJ1-2; unclear D gene. Trimming pared 2 bases from V and 2 bases from J, leaving 6 bases between. The V gene's germline CDR1 is MNHNS and CDR2 SASEGT. There are 13 residues in the CDR3. CDR3 coding DNA: TGTGCCAGCAGTGAAATGGGCAACTATGGCTACACCTTC. Protein: CASSEMGNYGYTF.

The sample holds one count of this clone. The V and J genes are TRBV5-6 and TRBJ1-2; the D is unclear. Trimming removed 4 bases at V and 5 bases at J, with 24 bases between. The CDR3 totals 17 residues. Germline V gives CDR1 SGHDT, CDR2 YYEEEE. CDR3 sequence: CASSLTLLHQATYGYTF. For the CDR3, the DNA is TGTGCCAGCAGCCTAACCCTTCTTCATCAGGCTACTTATGGCTACACCTTC.

In this sample, this clone turned up once. This CDR3 is CASSPHRGVGGQGTDTQYF. CDR3 DNA: TGTGCCAGCAGCCCCCACAGGGGGGTAGGGGGGCAAGGCACAGATACGCAGTATTTT. This chain connects TRBV9 to TRBJ2-3, with 8 bases lining up with TRBD1. V lost 4 bases to trimming and J lost 1 base; unmatched junction nucleotides: 17. CDR1 and CDR2 (germline): SGDLS, YYNGEE. CDR3 length equals 19 residues.

CDR3 sequence (DNA): TGTGCCAGCAGCGGAACAGGGTTACAAAACATTCAGTACTTC. It codes for CASSGTGLQNIQYF. The chain employs TRBV13 and TRBJ2-4; tentative D call: TRBD1 (6 bases). Trimming took 5 bases from V and 5 from J, leaving 13 bases between them. From germline, CDR1 is PRHDT and CDR2 FYEKMQ (reference sequence). The CDR3 consists of 14 residues.

The rearrangement joins TRBV5-4 to TRBJ1-2; 8 positions agree with TRBD1. The CDR3 is 14 residues long. The germline V gene has CDR1 SGHNT and CDR2 YYREEE (reference sequence). V shed 3 bases, J shed 2 bases, and the junction held 3 bases outside the gene matches. The CDR3 nucleotides read TGTGCCAGCAGCTACCGGACAGGGAACTATGGCTACACCTTC. This translates into CASSYRTGNYGYTF.

The V and J genes are TRBV5-8 and TRBJ2-1; TRBD2 matches 12 bases. There are 18 residues in the CDR3. V dropped 3 bases and J dropped 8; count of bases not matched to a gene: 15. CDR1 SGHTS and CDR2 YDEGEE come from the germline V gene. DNA of the CDR3: TGTGCCAGCAGCTCCAAAGGAAGGCTAGCGGGGGGGATTGATGAGCAGTTCTTC. Translated: CASSSKGRLAGGIDEQFF.

The gene calls are TRBV4-1 and TRBJ2-3; 9 nucleotides align to TRBD2. The trim removed 1 base at V and 0 bases at J, leaving 14 bases unmatched. Germline V gene lookup returns CDR1 MGHRA and CDR2 YSYEKL. The CDR3 covers 20 residues. CDR3 residues: CASSQAHRQNSGGSTDTQYF. CDR3 DNA sequence: TGCGCCAGCAGCCAAGCACACCGGCAAAATAGCGGGGGAAGCACAGATACGCAGTATTTT.

The J gene is TRBJ2-1, the V gene TRBV27, with a possible D match to TRBD2 (5 bases). Deletions cut 6 bases from V and 8 bases from J, with 23 bases between. The CDR3 is 16 amino acids. Per the germline V gene, CDR1 is MNHEY and CDR2 is SMNVEV (reference sequence). The CDR3 nucleotides read TGTGCCAGCAGCCGTATAGGCGGGCAGGCAGGCCATGAGCAGTTCTTC. Translating gives CASSRIGGQAGHEQFF.

The gene calls are TRBV5-6 and TRBJ2-7, with 7 positions matching TRBD1. Unmatched junction bases numbered 7, after V lost 4 bases and J lost 0 bases. The CDR3 loop spans 15 amino acids. Germline lookup yields CDR1 SGHDT and CDR2 YYEEEE. CDR3 coding DNA: TGTGCCAGCAGCGTGTCCGGGGACAGCTCCTACGAGCAGTACTTC. Residues: CASSVSGDSSYEQYF.

The V and J genes are TRBV6-5 and TRBJ1-1; TRBD1 is a possible D gene (5 bases). The CDR3 spans 15 residues. Trimming removed 7 bases at V and 3 bases at J, with 18 bases between. Germline CDR1 and CDR2: MNHEY and SVGAGI. CDR3 in DNA: TGTGCCAGCACCGCGGGGGGTCAGGGACACACTGAAGCTTTCTTT. It encodes CASTAGGQGHTEAFF.

The chain couples TRBV5-1 to TRBJ2-3, with 7 bases identical to TRBD2. Germline trimming cut 3 bases from V and 1 base from J; bases unmatched to any gene: 8. CDR3 length: 16 amino acids. CDR1 and CDR2 from the germline V gene are SGHRS and YFSETQ. CDR3 loop: CASSSDLSGGTDTQYF. CDR3 nucleotide sequence: TGCGCCAGCAGCTCGGACCTCAGCGGGGGCACAGATACGCAGTATTTT.